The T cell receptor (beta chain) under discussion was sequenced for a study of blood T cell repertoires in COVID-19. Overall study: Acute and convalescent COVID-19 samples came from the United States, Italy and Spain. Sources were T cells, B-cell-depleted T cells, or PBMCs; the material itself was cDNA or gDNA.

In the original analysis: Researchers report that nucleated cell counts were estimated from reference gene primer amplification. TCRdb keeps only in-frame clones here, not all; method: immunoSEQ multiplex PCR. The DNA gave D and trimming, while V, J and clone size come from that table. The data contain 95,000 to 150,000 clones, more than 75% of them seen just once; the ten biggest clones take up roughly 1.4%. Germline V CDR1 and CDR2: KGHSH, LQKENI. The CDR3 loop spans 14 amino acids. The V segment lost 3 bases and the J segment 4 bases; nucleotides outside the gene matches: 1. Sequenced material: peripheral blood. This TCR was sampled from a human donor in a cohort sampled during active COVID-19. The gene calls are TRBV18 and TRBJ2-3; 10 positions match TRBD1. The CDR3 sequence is CASSPGTGADTQYF. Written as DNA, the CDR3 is TGTGCCAGCTCACCCGGGACAGGGGCAGATACGCAGTATTTT.